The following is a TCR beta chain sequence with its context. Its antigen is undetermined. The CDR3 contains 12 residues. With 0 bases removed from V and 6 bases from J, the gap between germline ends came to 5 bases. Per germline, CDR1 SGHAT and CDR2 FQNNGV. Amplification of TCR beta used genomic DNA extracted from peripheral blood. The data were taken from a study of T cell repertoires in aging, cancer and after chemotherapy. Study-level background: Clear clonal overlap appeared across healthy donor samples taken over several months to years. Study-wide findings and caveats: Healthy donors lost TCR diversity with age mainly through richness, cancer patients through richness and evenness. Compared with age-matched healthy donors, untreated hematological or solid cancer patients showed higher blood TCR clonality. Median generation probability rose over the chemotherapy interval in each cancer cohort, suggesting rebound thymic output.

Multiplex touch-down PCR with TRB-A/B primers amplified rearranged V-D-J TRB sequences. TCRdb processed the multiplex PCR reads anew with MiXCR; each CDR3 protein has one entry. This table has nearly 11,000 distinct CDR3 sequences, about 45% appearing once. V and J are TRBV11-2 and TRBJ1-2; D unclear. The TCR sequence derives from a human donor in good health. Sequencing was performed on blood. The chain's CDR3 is CASSLERNGYTF. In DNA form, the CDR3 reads TGTGCCAGCAGCTTAGAGAGGAATGGCTACACCTTC.